These 16 T cell receptor beta chains share one sample of origin, sequenced in a study of blood T cell repertoires in COVID-19. Profiling relied on immunoSEQ multiplex PCR, and the TCRdb table lists in-frame clones only, not all of them. The sample contains 130,000 or so clones, 84% of which appear only once. Sequenced input: PBMCs or T cells enriched from blood (not recorded which). These receptors originate from a middle-aged man with acute COVID-19.

This clone was seen only a few times. The chain carries TRBV19 and TRBJ2-7; D ambiguous. V gave up 10 bases and J gave up 2 bases, with 12 bases separating them. The CDR3 totals 12 residues. Germline-derived CDR1 and CDR2 are LNHDA and SQIVND (reference sequence). This chain's CDR3 is CANLTRTYEQYF. The CDR3 bases are TGTGCCAACCTGACACGAACCTACGAGCAGTACTTC.

This clone was found once. The gene calls are TRBV6-5 and TRBJ2-2; no clear D. Germline-derived CDR1 and CDR2 are MNHEY and SVGAGI. The V end lost 2 bases, the J end lost 4 bases, and 8 bases lay between the germline ends. This CDR3 is built from 14 residues. The CDR3, as DNA: TGTGCCAGCAGTTACGCGGCAGTCACCGGGGAGCTGTTTTTT. Translated, it gives CASSYAAVTGELFF.

V gene TRBV11-2 combines with J gene TRBJ2-1; TRBD1 matches at 7 bases. Unmatched junction bases numbered 3, after V lost 4 bases and J lost 3 bases. The CDR3 has 14 amino acids. Germline V CDR1 and CDR2: SGHAT, FQNNGV. Here the CDR3 DNA reads TGTGCCAGCAGCTGGGCAGGGGGCTACAATGAGCAGTTCTTC. Translated: CASSWAGGYNEQFF.

This chain uses TRBV19 with TRBJ1-5, with a possible D match to TRBD1 (6 bases). The V end was cut by 6 bases, the J end by 6 bases, with 15 bases between. Germline V CDR1 and CDR2: LNHDA, SQIVND (reference sequence). This CDR3 is 14 amino acids long. CDR3 sequence: CASSPGGGGQPQHF. CDR3 in DNA: TGTGCCAGTAGCCCGGGGGGCGGAGGTCAGCCCCAGCATTTT.

The rearrangement uses TRBV12-3 or TRBV12-4 and TRBJ1-1, with a weak D call TRBD1 (6 bases). The CDR3 is 12 amino acids. V lost 3 bases and J 10 bases, leaving 12 bases between the germline ends. The CDR3 reads CASSFPDRTAFF. The CDR3 region has the DNA TGTGCCAGCAGTTTTCCGGACAGAACAGCTTTCTTT.

V is TRBV6-1 and J is TRBJ1-4, with 9 bases aligning to TRBD1. The CDR3 consists of 14 residues. V gave up 3 bases and J gave up 7 bases; unmatched junction bases: 3. Germline CDR1 MNHNS, CDR2 SASEGT. The CDR3 bases are TGTGCCAGCAGTGACAGGACAGGGGTTGAAAAACTGTTTTTT. Its protein product is CASSDRTGVEKLFF.

J is TRBJ1-2 and V is TRBV11-1, with 8 bases fitting TRBD1. Germline V gene sequence: CDR1 SGHAT, CDR2 FQDESV (reference sequence). This CDR3 has 14 amino acids. J was trimmed by 5 bases and V by 5 bases; bases with no gene match: 7. CDR3 amino acids: CASSLGQGGYGYTF. CDR3 DNA: TGTGCCAGCAGCCTCGGACAGGGCGGGTATGGCTACACCTTC.

This clone was found a few times. V and J are TRBV7-8 and TRBJ1-2; D is unclear. This CDR3 is built from 14 residues. Trimming took off 4 bases at V and 0 bases at J, with 9 bases between the two ends. CDR1 and CDR2 (germline): SGHVS, FQNEAQ. In DNA form, the CDR3 reads TGTGCCAGCAGCTCGACTCTAGCTAACTATGGCTACACCTTC. This codes for CASSSTLANYGYTF.

The V call is TRBV5-1, the J call TRBJ1-1, with D maybe TRBD1 (5 bases). V was cut by 5 bases and J by 4 bases, with 12 bases left in between. CDR1 and CDR2 (germline): SGHRS, YFSETQ. There are 13 residues in the CDR3. The CDR3 sequence is CASSPGGTTEAFF. The CDR3 DNA is TGCGCCAGCAGTCCTGGGGGGACCACTGAAGCTTTCTTT.

The chain is built from TRBV2 and TRBJ1-5, with unresolved D. CDR3 length equals 16 residues. The germline V gene has CDR1 SNHLY and CDR2 FYNNEI. V lost 1 base and J lost 0, with 10 bases in between. The CDR3 reads CASSEGGLYSNQPQHF. The CDR3 region has the DNA TGTGCCAGCAGTGAAGGAGGGCTATATAGCAATCAGCCCCAGCATTTT.

The rearrangement links TRBV3-1 (or the pseudogene TRBV3-2) to TRBJ1-2; D not resolved. Looked up from germline, CDR1 is LGHDT and CDR2 is YNNKEL (reference sequence). V lost 1 base to trimming and J lost 8 bases, with 14 bases between them. This CDR3 is built from 14 residues. CDR3 bases: TGTGCCAGCAGCCAAGGGCCCGGGGATGGGGGCTACACCTTC. As protein: CASSQGPGDGGYTF.

On this clone itself: The same CDR3 can be traced to other DNA sequences in this sample. The chain links TRBV2 to TRBJ1-1; D unresolved. The V end was cut by 5 bases, the J end by 3 bases, with 7 bases between. This CDR3 contains 12 residues. CDR1 is SNHLY and CDR2 is FYNNEI in the germline V gene. The CDR3: CASSTRDTEAFF. The CDR3 DNA sequence: TGTGCCAGCAGTACGAGAGACACTGAAGCTTTCTTT.

This chain links TRBV4-2 with TRBJ2-3, with TRBD2 as a possible D gene (6 bases). This CDR3 spans 15 amino acids. Germline assignment: CDR1 LGHNA and CDR2 YNFKEQ. V was pared by 3 bases and J by 5 bases, with 15 bases between. CDR3 sequence reads: CASSQSGTLGDTQYF. DNA for the CDR3: TGTGCCAGCAGCCAGTCCGGGACTTTGGGAGATACGCAGTATTTT.

The V gene is TRBV28, the J gene TRBJ1-3; no definite D call. The V gene lost 5 bases and the J gene lost 2 bases, with 13 bases spanning the gap. Germline V gene sequence: CDR1 MDHEN, CDR2 SYDVKM. The CDR3 is 15 residues long. The CDR3 is CASSPSVGAGNTIYF. CDR3 in DNA: TGTGCCAGCAGTCCCTCAGTGGGCGCTGGAAACACCATATATTTT.

The CDR3 sequence is CASSPTLTGIGAFF. CDR3 bases: TGTGCCAGCAGCCCAACTCTGACAGGGATTGGAGCTTTCTTT. The V and J genes are TRBV14 and TRBJ1-1, with TRBD1 matching over 7 bases. The trim removed 4 bases at V and 10 bases at J, leaving 12 bases unmatched. This CDR3 is 14 amino acids long. Germline CDR1 reads SGHDN; CDR2 reads FVKESK.

CDR3 sequence: CASSVAENTEAFF. The DNA of the CDR3 is TGTGCCAGCAGCGTAGCGGAGAACACTGAAGCTTTCTTT. The chain couples TRBV5-6 to TRBJ1-1; no reliable D call. Germline-derived CDR1 and CDR2 are SGHDT and YYEEEE. The CDR3 runs to 13 residues. The V end lost 4 bases, the J end lost 1 base, and 8 bases lay between the germline ends.